The sequence of this T cell receptor (beta chain) was determined in a study of control samples from healthy donors and cancer patients. The V and J ends lost 0 bases and 0 bases respectively, with 14 bases between them. Germline V lookup: CDR1 MNHEY, CDR2 SMNVEV (reference sequence). The CDR3 spans 17 residues. Measured with immunoSEQ multiplex PCR; TCRdb has only the in-frame clones, and not every one. In the table there are about 120,000 clones, approximately 88% of which are singletons. The specimen was blood. The TCR was taken from a man aged 50 or older in good health. V and J are TRBV27 and TRBJ1-1; tentatively, D is TRBD1 (6 bases). The CDR3 spells CASSLSGGAFLNTEAFF. DNA of the CDR3: TGTGCCAGCAGTTTATCGGGGGGGGCCTTCTTGAACACTGAAGCTTTCTTT.